A selection of T cell receptor beta chains follows, all from one sample in a study of Ad26.COV2.S vaccination and SARS-CoV-2 variants. TCRdb's table, derived via immunoSEQ multiplex PCR, lists solely in-frame clones and lacks some. The sample carries more than 150,000 clones, around 88% recorded once. The specimen was peripheral blood, collected after recovery from COVID-19. These receptors were collected from a human donor who had recovered from COVID-19. Each CDR3 is given with its conserved first and last residue. Fields, in order: clone size, D gene, J gene, V gene, CDR3 DNA, CDR3 protein. The D gene is left open where the match is weak. Clone size, where shown, is once, few, many, or a class for clones that have expanded.

NA | TRBD2 | TRBJ2-1 | TRBV15 | TGTGCCACCAGCAGAGGGGCTAGCGGGAGCTATGAGCAGTTCTTC | CATSRGASGSYEQFF
NA | TRBD2 | TRBJ2-1 | TRBV6-5 | TGTGCCAGCAGTCTAGCGGGGGAAGCCTACAATGAGCAGTTCTTC | CASSLAGEAYNEQFF
NA | TRBD2 | TRBJ2-2 | TRBV5-4 | TGTGCCAGCAGCCTGGGGGTAGCGGGAGGGGACGGGGAGCTGTTTTTT | CASSLGVAGGDGELFF
once | TRBD2 | TRBJ2-1 | TRBV28 | TGTGCCAGCAGTCCGGTAGACGCGGGGGGTTTTTTGGATGAGCAGTTCTTC | CASSPVDAGGFLDEQFF
NA | NA | TRBJ2-1 | TRBV7-8 | TGTGCCAGCAGCTTTAGAACTAGTCGCAATGAGCAGTTCTTC | CASSFRTSRNEQFF
NA | NA | TRBJ2-3 | TRBV3-1/TRBV3-2 | TGTGCCAGCAGCCACCTAGCTACTGTCACAGATACGCAGTATTTT | CASSHLATVTDTQYF
NA | NA | TRBJ2-3 | TRBV10-3 | TGTGCCATGAGTCTAGCCTATCTTTCAGATACGCAGTATTTT | CAMSLAYLSDTQYF
NA | NA | TRBJ1-1 | TRBV10-1 | TGCGCCAGCAGTGAGTCCTACAACACTGAAGCTTTCTTT | CASSESYNTEAFF
once | NA | TRBJ2-5 | TRBV15 | TGTGCCACCAGCAGGGGGGGGCTGGGAGAGACCCAGTACTTC | CATSRGGLGETQYF
once | TRBD1 | TRBJ2-2 | TRBV2 | TGTGCCAGCAGTGAGGCGACAGGGGTAGCCACCGGGGAGCTGTTTTTT | CASSEATGVATGELFF
NA | NA | TRBJ1-2 | TRBV15 | TGTGCCACCAGCAGACCCCCAGGGGACGGCTACACCTTC | CATSRPPGDGYTF
NA | NA | TRBJ1-2 | TRBV6-5 | TGTGCCAGCAGGCCTCCCGCGGGGGCGGGTGGCTACACCTTC | CASRPPAGAGGYTF
NA | NA | TRBJ2-7 | TRBV7-9 | TGTGCCAGCAGCTTGGGGTCCTACGAGCAGTACTTC | CASSLGSYEQYF
NA | TRBD1 | TRBJ1-2 | TRBV4-2 | TGTGCCAGCAGCCAAGACAGGGGGCTTGATGGCTACACCTTC | CASSQDRGLDGYTF
once | TRBD2 | TRBJ2-5 | TRBV4-2 | TGTGCCAGCAGCCAAGATCAAGCGGGGGGGGAGACCCAGTACTTC | CASSQDQAGGETQYF
NA | NA | TRBJ1-2 | TRBV12-3/TRBV12-4 | TGTGCCAGCAGTTCGCAGGGCCCCTATGGCTACACCTTC | CASSSQGPYGYTF
few | NA | TRBJ2-7 | TRBV4-2 | TGTGCCAGCAGCCAACGCCGGCAGGCGCTACTCGAGCAGTACTTC | CASSQRRQALLEQYF
NA | NA | TRBJ1-1 | TRBV4-1 | TGCGCCAGCAGTAAGGGCCTGGGCACTGAAGCTTTCTTT | CASSKGLGTEAFF
NA | NA | TRBJ1-5 | TRBV5-6 | TGTGCCAGCAGCTTAAGCGGACTTCCGCCCCAGCATTTT | CASSLSGLPPQHF
NA | TRBD1 | TRBJ2-3 | TRBV2 | TGTGCCAGCAGTGCGGGACAGTCCACAGATACGCAGTATTTT | CASSAGQSTDTQYF
NA | NA | TRBJ2-7 | TRBV5-5 | TGTGCCAGCAGCTTGGAGGGCAGGATGGGCTACGAGCAGTACTTC | CASSLEGRMGYEQYF
NA | NA | TRBJ1-4 | TRBV13 | TGTGCCAGCAGCCGACAGGATGAAAAACTGTTTTTT | CASSRQDEKLFF
NA | TRBD1 | TRBJ1-2 | TRBV6-4 | TGTGCCAGCAGTGCGACAGGGGACGGCTACACCTTC | CASSATGDGYTF
NA | NA | TRBJ2-1 | TRBV19 | TGTGCCAGTAGTATGACCGGGTATGGGGAGCAGTTCTTC | CASSMTGYGEQFF
NA | NA | TRBJ2-7 | TRBV19 | TGTGCCAGTAGTAGGCGAGACAACTCCTACGAGCAGTACTTC | CASSRRDNSYEQYF
once | NA | TRBJ2-7 | TRBV12-3/TRBV12-4 | TGTGCCAGCAGCACCGCCGGAGCTTACGAGCAGTACTTC | CASSTAGAYEQYF
few | NA | TRBJ2-2 | TRBV4-1 | TGCGCCAGCAGCCAAGATCGAGCCGGGGAGCTGTTTTTT | CASSQDRAGELFF
NA | NA | TRBJ2-1 | TRBV27 | TGTGCCAGCAGTTCCCTCCCACTAACGGGAGTACACAATGAGCAGTTCTTC | CASSSLPLTGVHNEQFF
NA | TRBD1 | TRBJ1-2 | TRBV5-5 | TGTGCCAGCAGCTTGAGACAGGGTAACTATGGCTACACCTTC | CASSLRQGNYGYTF
NA | TRBD2 | TRBJ2-5 | TRBV2 | TGTGCCACCAGCGGGACTGCGGGAGAGACCCAGTACTTC | CATSGTAGETQYF
NA | NA | TRBJ2-7 | TRBV27 | TGTGCCAGCAGTTCCGGGACCTCAGGGAACGAGCAGTACTTC | CASSSGTSGNEQYF
NA | TRBD1 | TRBJ1-2 | TRBV27 | TGTGCCAGCAGTTTATCGACAGGGGAGAGGGGATATGGCTACACCTTC | CASSLSTGERGYGYTF
NA | TRBD2 | TRBJ2-1 | TRBV5-1 | TGCGCCAGCAGCTTGAGTAGCGGGACCTACAATGAGCAGTTCTTC | CASSLSSGTYNEQFF
NA | NA | TRBJ2-5 | TRBV7-9 | TGTGCCAGCGTCGCTGTTCAAGAGACCCAGTACTTC | CASVAVQETQYF
NA | NA | TRBJ2-6 | TRBV6-5 | TGTGCCAGCAGTTACGAATCCTCTGGGGCCAACGTCCTGACTTTC | CASSYESSGANVLTF
NA | NA | TRBJ1-6 | TRBV2 | TGTGCCAGCAGTGGGACCTCCCCACCCCTCCACTTT | CASSGTSPPLHF
NA | NA | TRBJ2-3 | TRBV3-1/TRBV3-2 | TGTGCCAGCAGCCCCCCAAAGGGATTCCGCACAGATACGCAGTATTTT | CASSPPKGFRTDTQYF
NA | NA | TRBJ1-5 | TRBV10-3 | TGTGCCGTGGGACCGACAGTCAATCAGCCCCAGCATTTT | CAVGPTVNQPQHF
NA | NA | TRBJ1-2 | TRBV2 | TGTGCCAGCAGCAGGGGACGAAACTATGGCTACACCTTC | CASSRGRNYGYTF
NA | TRBD2 | TRBJ2-1 | TRBV11-3 | TGTGCCAGCAGCCCTGGGTCTAGCGGGGGGAATGAGCAGTTCTTC | CASSPGSSGGNEQFF